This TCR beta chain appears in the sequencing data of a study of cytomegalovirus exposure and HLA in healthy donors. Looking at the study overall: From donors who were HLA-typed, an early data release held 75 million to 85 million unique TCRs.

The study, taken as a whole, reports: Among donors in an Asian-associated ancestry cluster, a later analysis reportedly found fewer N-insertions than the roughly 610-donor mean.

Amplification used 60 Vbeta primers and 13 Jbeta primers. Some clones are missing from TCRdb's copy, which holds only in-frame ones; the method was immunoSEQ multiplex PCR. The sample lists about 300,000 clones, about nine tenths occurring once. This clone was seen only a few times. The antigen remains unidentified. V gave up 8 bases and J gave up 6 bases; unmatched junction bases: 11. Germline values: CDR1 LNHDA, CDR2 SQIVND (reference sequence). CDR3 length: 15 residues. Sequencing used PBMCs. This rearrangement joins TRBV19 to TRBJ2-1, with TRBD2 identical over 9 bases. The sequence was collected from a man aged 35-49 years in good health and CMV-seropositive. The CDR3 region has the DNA TGTGCCAGTCAGTGGGGGTCGACTAGCGGCAATGAGCAGTTCTTC. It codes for CASQWGSTSGNEQFF.